This T cell receptor (beta chain) stems from a study of vaccination effects on CD4 cells after COVID-19 (dated by TCRdb to between 2021 and 2023). About the study as a whole: The ViraFEST assay stimulated PBMC with viral peptide pools and then used TCR sequencing to identify antigen-specific CD4+ T cell clonotypes by expansion. Post-vaccine samples across the study were collected a median of 72 days after the second dose, with a range of 14 to 241. Three convalescent patients were sampled early (day +14) and late (day +241, +227, +161 respectively) after vaccination. Altogether, over 9 COVID-19 convalescent patients and 4 SARS-CoV-2-naive healthy vaccine recipients made up the full study. The study compared SARS-CoV-2 spike-specific CD4+ TCR repertoires before and after mRNA vaccination in COVID-19 convalescent patients and infection-naive vaccine recipients. Cultures from other donors in the study were sequenced using the Oncomine TCR Beta short-read assay on an Illumina iSeq 100. Some 2 million PBMC per well were cultured with around 10 ug/ml peptides in IMDM containing 5% human AB serum, approximately 9.1 IU/ml IL-2 and gentamicin. The full study reports these points: Limitations of the study were the small number of convalescent patients and the absence of early post-infection timepoints. Among convalescent patients, the spike-reactive repertoire after vaccination was made up mainly of new vaccine-induced clones that were largely distinct from the clones induced by infection. Both infection-induced and vaccine-induced clones contracted markedly at late post-vaccination timepoints, which is consistent with waning T cell responses.

In its sample, this clone was seen a few times. Its recognized antigen is unknown. No much larger clonotype is one base removed from it; base qualities were not supplied. Per the germline V gene (reference sequence), MNHEY is the CDR1 and SMNVEV is the CDR2. The CDR3 measures 14 amino acids from cysteine to phenylalanine. Only the CDR3 portion is preserved as DNA: 42 bases, with reading frame beginning at the first base. The V end loses 0 bases and the J end loses 5 bases, and a stretch of 5 bases separates them. After less than eleven days of culture, CD4+ T cells were isolated with the EasySep CD4+ T cell isolation kit. PCR-confirmed SARS-CoV-2 infection had occurred in convalescent patients between March and December 2020, before the Alpha, Beta and Delta variants emerged in the United States. Participants received two doses of either the BNT162b2 or the mRNA-1273 mRNA SARS-CoV-2 vaccine. Half of the culture medium was replaced with fresh IL-2-containing medium on days 3 and 7. Unless noted otherwise, every peptide stimulation condition was cultured in triplicate wells. Using Ficoll-Paque Plus gradient centrifugation, PBMC were separated from whole blood and then either used fresh or cryopreserved at -140C. The QIAamp micro DNA kit was used to extract genomic DNA from the cultured CD4+ T cells.

Library method: the immunoSEQ multiplex PCR assay. DNA from the CD4+ T cells that had been cultured and isolated underwent TCR beta CDR3 sequencing. For the original study's pipeline: Non-productive TCR sequences were removed and reads were trimmed to the CDR3 region, keeping CDR3s of at least 7 amino acids. The MANAFEST web app was used to pick out antigen-specific clonotypes by comparing their expansion in peptide wells with that in reference cultures. Positive clones required FDR<0.05 expansion versus reference and all other wells, odds ratio above 5, and frequency above 0.1% in two replicate wells. A clonotype was called cross-reactive if it was significantly expanded both in SARS-CoV-2 spike wells and in at least one common cold coronavirus spike condition. Levenshtein distance calculated with the stringdist R package was used to assess CDR3 similarity, and unrooted trees were constructed with ape in R 3.6.1. TCRdb provides this immuneACCESS table in a form limited to in-frame rearrangements. Some clones are lacking; in checked studies, under half of them reflect an unresolved V gene, and why the rest are absent is not known. The V and J calls and clone size come from that table; D and trimming were worked out from the DNA. The sample contains roughly 30,000 clones, around 75% of them found a single time. Together, the top ten hold about 6.4% of the sample.

This chain is built from TRBV27 and TRBJ1-6; too little of a D gene remains to name it. The material sequenced was CD4+ T cells from PBMCs cultured without peptide, taken after COVID-19 vaccination. This sequence originates from a human donor who had a prior SARS-CoV-2 infection. Read as DNA, the sequence is TGTGCCAGCAGTTTATCGGGCCATAATTCACCCCTCCACTTT. It is translated as CASSLSGHNSPLHF.